The entry below describes one TCR beta chain. Sequencing used immunoSEQ multiplex PCR; TCRdb keeps in-frame clones, though not all of them. The sample carries 50,000 to 70,000 clones, 65% to 80% recorded once. This record belongs to a study of memory CD4+ T cells and cytomegalovirus serostatus. The sort gate was single viable CD3+CD4+CD8-CD45RO+ cells for memory CD4+ T cells. This CDR3 is 14 amino acids long. V lost 0 bases to trimming and J lost 4 bases, with 10 bases between them. The germline V gene encodes CDR1 SGHAT and CDR2 FQNNGV. V gene TRBV11-2 combines with J gene TRBJ2-7; D may be TRBD2 (6 bases). The sequenced sample consisted of memory CD4+ T cells from blood. The clonotype was recovered from an adult in good health and CMV-seronegative. The CDR3 loop reads CASSLEPGTYEQYF. The CDR3 region has the DNA TGTGCCAGCAGCTTAGAACCCGGGACTTACGAGCAGTACTTC.